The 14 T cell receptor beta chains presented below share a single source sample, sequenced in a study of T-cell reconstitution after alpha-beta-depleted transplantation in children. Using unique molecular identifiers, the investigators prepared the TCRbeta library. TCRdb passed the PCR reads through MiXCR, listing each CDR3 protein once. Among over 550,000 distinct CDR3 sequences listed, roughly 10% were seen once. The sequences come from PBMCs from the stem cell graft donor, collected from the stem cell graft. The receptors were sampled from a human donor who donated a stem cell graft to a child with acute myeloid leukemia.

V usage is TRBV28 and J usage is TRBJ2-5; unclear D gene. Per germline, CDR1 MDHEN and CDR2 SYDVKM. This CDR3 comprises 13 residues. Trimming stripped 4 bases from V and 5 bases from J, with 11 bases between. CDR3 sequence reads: CASSSGLLETQYF. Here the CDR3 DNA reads TGTGCCAGCAGTTCGGGCCTGTTGGAGACCCAGTACTTC. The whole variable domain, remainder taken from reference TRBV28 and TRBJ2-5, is DVKVTQSSRYLVKRTGEKVFLECVQDMDHENMFWYRQDPGLGLRLIYFSYDVKMKEKGDIPEGYSVSREKKERFSLILESASTNQTSMYLCASSSGLLETQYFGPGTRLLVL.

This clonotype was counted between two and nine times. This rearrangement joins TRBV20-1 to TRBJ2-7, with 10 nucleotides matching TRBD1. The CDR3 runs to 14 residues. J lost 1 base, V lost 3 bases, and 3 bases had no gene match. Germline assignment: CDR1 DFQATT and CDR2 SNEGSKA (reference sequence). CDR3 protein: CSARRQGASYEQYF. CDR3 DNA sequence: TGCAGTGCTAGGCGACAGGGGGCATCCTACGAGCAGTACTTC.

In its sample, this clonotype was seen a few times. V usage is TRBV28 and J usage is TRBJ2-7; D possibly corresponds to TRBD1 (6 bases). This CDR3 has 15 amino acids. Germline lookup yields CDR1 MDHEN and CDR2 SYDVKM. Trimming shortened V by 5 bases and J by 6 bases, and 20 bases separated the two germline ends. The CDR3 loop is CASSLTGSMGCEQYF. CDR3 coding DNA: TGTGCCAGCAGTCTGACAGGATCCATGGGCTGCGAGCAGTACTTC.

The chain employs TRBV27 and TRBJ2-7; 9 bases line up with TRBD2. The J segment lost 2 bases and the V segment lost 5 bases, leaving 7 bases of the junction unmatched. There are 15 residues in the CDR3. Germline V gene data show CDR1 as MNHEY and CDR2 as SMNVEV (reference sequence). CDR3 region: CASSPSLAGPYEQYF. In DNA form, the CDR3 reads TGTGCCAGCAGTCCGTCGCTAGCGGGACCCTACGAGCAGTACTTC.

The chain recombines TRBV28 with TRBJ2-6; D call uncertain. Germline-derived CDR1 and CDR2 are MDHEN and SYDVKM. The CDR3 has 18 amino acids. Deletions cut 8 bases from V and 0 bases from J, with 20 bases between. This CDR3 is CASCVAGGISSGANVLTF. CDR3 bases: TGTGCCAGCTGTGTGGCAGGCGGCATTAGCTCTGGGGCCAACGTCCTGACTTTC.

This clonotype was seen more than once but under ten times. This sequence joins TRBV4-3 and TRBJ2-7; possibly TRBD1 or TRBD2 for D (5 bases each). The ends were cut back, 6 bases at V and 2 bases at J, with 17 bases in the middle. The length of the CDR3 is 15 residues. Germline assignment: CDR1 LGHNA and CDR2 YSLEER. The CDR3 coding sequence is TGCGCCAGCAGTCGCGGGTGGGGGAGCCCCTACGAGCAGTACTTC. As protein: CASSRGWGSPYEQYF.

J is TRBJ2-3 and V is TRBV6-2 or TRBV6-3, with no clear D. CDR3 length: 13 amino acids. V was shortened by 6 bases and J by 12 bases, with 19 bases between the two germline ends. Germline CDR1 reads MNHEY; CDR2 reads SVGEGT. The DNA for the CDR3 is TGTGCCAGCAGCGGATCAATCATCGCAAATCAGTATTTT. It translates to CASSGSIIANQYF.

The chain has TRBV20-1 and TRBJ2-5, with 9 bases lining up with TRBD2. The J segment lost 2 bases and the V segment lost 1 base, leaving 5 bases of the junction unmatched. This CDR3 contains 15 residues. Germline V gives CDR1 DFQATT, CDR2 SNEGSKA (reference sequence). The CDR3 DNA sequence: TGCAGTGCTAGAGTGCCAGCGGGGGGTCAAGAGACCCAGTACTTC. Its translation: CSARVPAGGQETQYF.

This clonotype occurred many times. CDR3 amino acids: CASRRGNTIYF. For the CDR3, the DNA is TGTGCCAGCAGACGCGGAAACACCATATATTTT. The chain uses TRBV6-5 and TRBJ1-3; D remains ambiguous. CDR1 is MNHEY, CDR2 SVGAGI, per germline. This CDR3 has 11 residues. Trimming removed 6 bases from V and 4 bases from J, with 4 bases in between.

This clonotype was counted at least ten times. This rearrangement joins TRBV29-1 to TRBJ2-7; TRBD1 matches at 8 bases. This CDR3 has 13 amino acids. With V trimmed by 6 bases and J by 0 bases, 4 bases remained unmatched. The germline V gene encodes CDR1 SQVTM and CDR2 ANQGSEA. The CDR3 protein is CSVLTGDSYEQYF. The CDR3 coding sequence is TGCAGCGTCTTGACAGGGGACTCCTACGAGCAGTACTTC.

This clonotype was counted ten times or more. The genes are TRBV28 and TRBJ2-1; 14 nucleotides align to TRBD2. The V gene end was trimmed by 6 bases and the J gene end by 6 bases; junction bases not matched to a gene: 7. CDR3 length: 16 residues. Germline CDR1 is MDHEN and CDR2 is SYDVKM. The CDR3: CASSFAGLAGVNEQFF. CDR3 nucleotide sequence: TGTGCCAGCAGCTTCGCGGGACTAGCGGGAGTCAATGAGCAGTTCTTC. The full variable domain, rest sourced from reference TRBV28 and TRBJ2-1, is DVKVTQSSRYLVKRTGEKVFLECVQDMDHENMFWYRQDPGLGLRLIYFSYDVKMKEKGDIPEGYSVSREKKERFSLILESASTNQTSMYLCASSFAGLAGVNEQFFGPGTRLTVL.

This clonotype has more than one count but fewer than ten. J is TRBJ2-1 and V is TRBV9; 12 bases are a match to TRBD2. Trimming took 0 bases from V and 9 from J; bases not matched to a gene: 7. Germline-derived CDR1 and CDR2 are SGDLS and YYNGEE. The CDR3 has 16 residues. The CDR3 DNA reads TGTGCCAGCAGCGTAGGGGAGACTAGCGGGAGCATTGAGCAGTTCTTC. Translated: CASSVGETSGSIEQFF.

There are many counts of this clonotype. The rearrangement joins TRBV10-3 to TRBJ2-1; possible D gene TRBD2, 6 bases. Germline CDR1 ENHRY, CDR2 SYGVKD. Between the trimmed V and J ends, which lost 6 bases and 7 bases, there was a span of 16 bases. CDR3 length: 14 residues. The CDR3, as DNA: TGTGCCATCAGATTCGGGCCTAGCGTTAATGAGCAGTTCTTC. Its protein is CAIRFGPSVNEQFF.

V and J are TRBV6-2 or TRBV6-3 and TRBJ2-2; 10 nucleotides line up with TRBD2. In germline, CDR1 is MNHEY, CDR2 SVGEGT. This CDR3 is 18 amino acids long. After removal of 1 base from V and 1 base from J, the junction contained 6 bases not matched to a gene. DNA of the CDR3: TGTGCCAGCAGTTACTTCCAACTAGCGGGAAGGAACACCGGGGAGCTGTTTTTT. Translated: CASSYFQLAGRNTGELFF.